A single sample gave rise to the 25 T cell receptor beta chains below, sequenced in a study of response to subunit inactivated influenza vaccine. TCRdb passed the RT-PCR reads through MiXCR, listing each CDR3 protein once. The sample gives roughly 180,000 distinct CDR3 sequences, approximately 8.7% of which show up once; approximately 11% is in the top ten. The source was non-naive T cells sorted from PBMCs, collected on the day of vaccination. Every receptor here comes from a man aged 50 or older who received an inactivated influenza vaccine.

This clonotype has a handful of counts. The chain couples TRBV30 to TRBJ1-3; D unresolved. Germline values: CDR1 GTSNPN, CDR2 SVGIG (reference sequence). The CDR3 length is 13 residues. V lost 8 bases, J lost 5 bases, and 16 bases lay in between. CDR3 DNA: TGTGCCGCACCCGCCCATCCACGAAACACCATATATTTT. Translated: CAAPAHPRNTIYF.

This clonotype appeared many times. The chain is built from TRBV12-3 or TRBV12-4 and TRBJ2-3; D may be TRBD1 or TRBD2 (5 bases each). Trimming removed 3 bases at V and 0 bases at J, with 13 bases between. The CDR3 has 16 residues. The CDR3 DNA reads TGTGCCAGCAGTTTTTCTGGGGGTCTTAGCACAGATACGCAGTATTTT. This translates into CASSFSGGLSTDTQYF.

This clonotype was counted only a few times. The chain is built from TRBV18 and TRBJ2-7; D uncertain. Germline V gene lookup returns CDR1 KGHSH and CDR2 LQKENI. Trimming took 6 bases from V and 3 from J, leaving 6 bases between them. The CDR3 length is 11 residues. The CDR3 coding sequence is TGTGCCAGCTCGCCCATCTACGAGCAGTACTTC. It specifies CASSPIYEQYF.

In this sample, this clonotype turned up many times. This rearrangement joins TRBV4-3 to TRBJ2-2, with TRBD1 identical over 8 bases. Germline assignment: CDR1 LGHNA and CDR2 YSLEER. The length of the CDR3 is 15 residues. With 3 bases clipped from V and 6 bases from J, the junction kept 6 bases outside the gene matches. CDR3 coding DNA: TGCGCCAGCAGCCACGGGACAGGATTGGCCGGGGAGCTGTTTTTT. Its protein is CASSHGTGLAGELFF.

The chain combines TRBV6-1 with TRBJ2-2; 8 nucleotides line up with TRBD1. V trimming: 6 bases; J trimming: 4 bases; junction bases outside the gene matches: 7. In germline, CDR1 is MNHNS, CDR2 SASEGT. The CDR3 consists of 15 residues. Written as DNA, the CDR3 is TGTGCCAGCAGGATTCAGGGGGCAATCACCGGGGAGCTGTTTTTT. Translating it yields CASRIQGAITGELFF.

A few counts support this clonotype. The chain uses TRBV5-6 and TRBJ1-1, with a possible D match to TRBD1 (6 bases). Germline-derived CDR1 and CDR2 are SGHDT and YYEEEE. Trimming took 6 bases from V and 6 from J, leaving 15 bases between them. This CDR3 region has 13 residues. The DNA of the CDR3 is TGTGCCAGCACCTTCGCTCAGGGGTCTGAAGCTTTCTTT. Protein sequence: CASTFAQGSEAFF.

This clonotype was found a few times. The chain employs TRBV29-1 and TRBJ2-4; D gene unclear. The CDR3 is 13 amino acids. Trimming removed 8 bases at V and 3 bases at J, with 14 bases between. Germline V gene lookup returns CDR1 SQVTM and CDR2 ANQGSEA. As DNA, the CDR3 is TGCAGCTTTGTCGGTCAGCTCAAAAACATTCAGTACTTC. Protein sequence: CSFVGQLKNIQYF.

This clonotype was picked up many times. One junction end disagrees with the germline gene, perhaps due to a read error. The chain joins TRBV5-1 to TRBJ2-3; 9 bases align to TRBD1. CDR3 size: 15 residues. Germline V lookup: CDR1 SGHRS, CDR2 YFSETQ. The CDR3 reads CASTLGDRVGDTQYF. In DNA, the CDR3 is TGCGCCAGCACCTTGGGGGACAGGGTAGGAGATACGCAGTATTTT.

This clonotype was seen repeatedly, ten times or more. The rearrangement joins TRBV12-3 or TRBV12-4 to TRBJ2-2; D is perhaps TRBD2 (6 bases). The V and J ends lost 0 bases and 6 bases respectively, with 11 bases between them. CDR3 size: 15 residues. CDR3 DNA: TGTGCCAGCAGTTTAGCGCTGGCGGGGCCCGGGGAGCTGTTTTTT. Encoded protein: CASSLALAGPGELFF.

The V and J genes are TRBV5-4 and TRBJ2-7, with 8 bases identical to TRBD2. Per germline, CDR1 SGHNT and CDR2 YYREEE (reference sequence). Germline trimming cut 2 bases from V and 3 bases from J; bases unmatched to any gene: 7. The CDR3 contains 15 residues. CDR3 loop: CASSFGGTSGYEQYF. DNA of the CDR3: TGTGCCAGCAGCTTCGGAGGGACTAGTGGCTACGAGCAGTACTTC.

This clonotype was recorded many times. J is TRBJ2-1 and V is TRBV6-2 or TRBV6-3; TRBD2 matches at 8 bases. The J segment lost 4 bases and the V segment lost 2 bases, leaving 7 bases of the junction unmatched. Germline loops: CDR1 MNHEY, CDR2 SVGEGT. This CDR3 is 16 amino acids long. CDR3 in DNA: TGTGCCAGCAGTTACCAAAGCGGGGGCCCTTACAATGAGCAGTTCTTC. Its protein is CASSYQSGGPYNEQFF.

The table lists this clonotype with a few counts. The chain carries TRBV7-3 and TRBJ2-5; TRBD1 aligns across 7 bases. J gave up 3 bases and V 2 bases, and 3 bases lay outside the gene matches. The V gene's germline CDR1 is SGHTA and CDR2 FQGTGA. The CDR3 length is 14 residues. CDR3 bases: TGTGCCAGCAGCTTAGTCGGGACAGAAGAGACCCAGTACTTC. The encoded protein is CASSLVGTEETQYF.

The V call is TRBV5-4, the J call TRBJ2-3; TRBD1 is a possible D gene (6 bases). The CDR3 runs to 17 residues. V lost 6 bases, J lost 0 bases, and 20 bases lay in between. In germline, CDR1 is SGHNT, CDR2 YYREEE (reference sequence). The CDR3 spells CASTPGTPSSSTDTQYF. Here the CDR3 DNA reads TGTGCCAGCACACCCGGGACACCTTCATCTAGCACAGATACGCAGTATTTT.

The V gene is TRBV27, the J gene TRBJ2-2, with D maybe TRBD2 (5 bases). V shed 8 bases and J shed 4 bases, with 17 bases lying between them. The CDR3 totals 15 residues. Per the germline V gene, CDR1 is MNHEY and CDR2 is SMNVEV (reference sequence). The CDR3 here is CASGLRAPGTGELFF. Written as DNA, the CDR3 is TGTGCCAGCGGGTTGAGGGCCCCCGGCACCGGGGAGCTGTTTTTT.

The chain carries TRBV18 and TRBJ2-5, with D possibly TRBD2 on 5 matching bases. Trimming shortened V by 2 bases and J by 5 bases, and 9 bases separated the two germline ends. The germline V gene encodes CDR1 KGHSH and CDR2 LQKENI. The CDR3 sequence is 13 residues long. CDR3 in DNA: TGTGCCAGCTCACCAGGGGTAGCGGAGACCCAGTACTTC. It codes for CASSPGVAETQYF.

The chain carries TRBV6-1 and TRBJ2-1; 9 positions match TRBD2. V was clipped by 7 bases and J by 10 bases; unmatched bases: 8. CDR1 is MNHNS, CDR2 SASEGT, per germline. CDR3 length: 13 residues. DNA for the CDR3: TGTGCCAGCACCGAAGCGCGGGGGGGGGAGCAGTTCTTC. Translated, it gives CASTEARGGEQFF.

This clonotype showed up many times. This chain links TRBV5-5 with TRBJ2-7, with a weak D call TRBD1 (6 bases). Trimming cost V 2 bases and J 2 bases, with 8 bases left between them. The CDR3 totals 13 residues. The germline gives CDR1 SGHKS, CDR2 YYEKEE (reference sequence). DNA of the CDR3: TGTGCCAGCAGCTTCCGGGACACCTACGAGCAGTACTTC. The encoded protein is CASSFRDTYEQYF.

The chain links TRBV12-3 or TRBV12-4 to TRBJ1-2; D remains unclear. With 10 bases removed from V and 0 bases from J, the gap between germline ends came to 15 bases. The CDR3 has 14 amino acids. CDR3 in DNA: TGTGCCACCCAAATGTCGGCAGCTAACTATGGCTACACCTTC. Translation gives CATQMSAANYGYTF.

This chain joins TRBV20-1 and TRBJ2-2, with D tentatively TRBD2 (6 bases). The CDR3 loop spans 11 amino acids. Trimming stripped 0 bases from V and 13 bases from J, with 9 bases between. The V gene's germline CDR1 is DFQATT and CDR2 SNEGSKA (reference sequence). The CDR3 DNA is TGCAGTGCTAGAGATAGGGGAGGGCTGTTTTTT. The encoded protein is CSARDRGGLFF.

DNA for the CDR3: TGTGCCAGCAGTGAACGTAAAACCGGGGAGCTGTTTTTT. Its translation: CASSERKTGELFF. The chain has TRBV6-1 and TRBJ2-2; D unclear. Germline CDR1 MNHNS, CDR2 SASEGT. The CDR3 is 13 amino acids. Trimming left V 2 bases short and J 5 bases short, with 6 bases between.

This clonotype was observed a few times. The chain has TRBV20-1 and TRBJ1-1; tentatively, D is TRBD1 (6 bases). CDR3 length: 14 residues. Germline CDR1 reads DFQATT; CDR2 reads SNEGSKA (reference sequence). V was cut by 6 bases and J by 1 base, with 15 bases left in between. CDR3 loop: CSAPQTGPNTEAFF. The CDR3 nucleotides are TGCAGTGCACCCCAGACAGGACCGAACACTGAAGCTTTCTTT.

This clonotype was seen more than once but under ten times. This chain links TRBV4-3 with TRBJ2-5; no clear D gene. Trimming cost V 0 bases and J 1 base, with 6 bases left between them. Germline V gene data show CDR1 as LGHNA and CDR2 as YSLEER. The CDR3 runs to 14 residues. The CDR3 loop is CASSQEPGQETQYF. DNA of the CDR3: TGCGCCAGCAGCCAAGAACCCGGCCAAGAGACCCAGTACTTC.

The table lists this clonotype with a few counts. CDR3 loop: CASSILAGGSNEQFF. In DNA, the CDR3 is TGTGCCAGCAGTATACTAGCGGGAGGGTCCAATGAGCAGTTCTTC. V usage is TRBV6-5 and J usage is TRBJ2-1, with 13 bases lining up with TRBD2. Germline V gives CDR1 MNHEY, CDR2 SVGAGI. J gave up 6 bases and V 5 bases, and 4 bases lay outside the gene matches. The CDR3 is 15 residues long.

This clonotype has ten or more counts. The rearrangement joins TRBV7-2 to TRBJ2-1; D may be TRBD2 (6 bases). The length of the CDR3 is 16 residues. Germline CDR1 is SGHTA and CDR2 is FQGNSA. V was shortened by 5 bases and J by 0 bases, with 14 bases between the two germline ends. Here the CDR3 reads CASSAGWAYSYNEQFF. The CDR3 nucleotides are TGTGCCAGCAGCGCGGGGTGGGCCTACTCCTACAATGAGCAGTTCTTC.

Relative to its sample, this clonotype is medium-sized. This chain joins TRBV15 and TRBJ1-5; D call uncertain. The germline V and J ends were trimmed by 0 bases and 6 bases, with 6 bases remaining between them. CDR1 is LNHNV and CDR2 is YYDKDF in the germline V gene (reference sequence). This CDR3 has 13 residues. The CDR3 coding sequence is TGTGCCACCAGCAGAGATCGGGCTCAGCCCCAGCATTTT. Encoded protein: CATSRDRAQPQHF.